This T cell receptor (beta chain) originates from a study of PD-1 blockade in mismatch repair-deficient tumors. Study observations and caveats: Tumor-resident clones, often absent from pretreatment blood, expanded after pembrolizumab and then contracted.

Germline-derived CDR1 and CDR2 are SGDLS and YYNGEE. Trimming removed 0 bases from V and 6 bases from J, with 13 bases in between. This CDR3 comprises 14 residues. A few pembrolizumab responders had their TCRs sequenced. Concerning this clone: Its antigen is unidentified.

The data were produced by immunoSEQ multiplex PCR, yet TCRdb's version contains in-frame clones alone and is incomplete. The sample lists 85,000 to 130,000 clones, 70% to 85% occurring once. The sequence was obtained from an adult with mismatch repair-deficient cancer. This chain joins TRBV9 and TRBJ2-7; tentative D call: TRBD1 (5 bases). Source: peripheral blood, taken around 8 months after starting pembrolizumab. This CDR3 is CASSVGVGVGEQYF. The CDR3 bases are TGTGCCAGCAGCGTAGGGGTAGGGGTGGGCGAGCAGTACTTC. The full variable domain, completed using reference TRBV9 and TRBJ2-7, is DSGVTQTPKHLITATGQRVTLRCSPRSGDLSVYWYQQSLDQGLQFLIQYYNGEERAKGNILERFSAQQFPDLHSELNLSSLELGDSALYFCASSVGVGVGEQYFGPGTRLTVT.